These 26 T cell receptor beta chains share one sample of origin, sequenced in a study of CD8+ T cells in alopecia areata. Extracted RNA was reverse transcribed, and the resulting cDNA served as sequencing template. Using immunoSEQ multiplex PCR, the repertoire was profiled, and TCRdb retains in-frame clones only, with some absent. The sample yields approximately 160,000 clones, 50% to 65% seen once. Treatment reported: oral pan-JAK inhibitor, 5-10 mg twice daily. This material consisted of CD4+ T cells sorted from blood, taken at week 24, from a patient treated with tofacitinib. These receptors all stem from a human donor with alopecia areata.

By share, this clone counts as medium-sized. The J gene is TRBJ2-3, the V gene TRBV14; D might be TRBD1 (6 bases). Germline V gene sequence: CDR1 SGHDN, CDR2 FVKESK. The CDR3 has 13 residues. Trimming took off 6 bases at V and 10 bases at J, with 17 bases between the two ends. The CDR3 DNA reads TGTGCCAGCAGTCTTTCCGGGACACCACCGCAGTATTTT. Its translation is CASSLSGTPPQYF. The full variable domain, completed using reference TRBV14 and TRBJ2-3, is EAGVTQFPSHSVIEKGQTVTLRCDPISGHDNLYWYRRVMGKEIKFLLHFVKESKQDESGMPNNRFLAERTGGTYSTLKVQPAELEDSGVYFCASSLSGTPPQYFGPGTRLTVL.

This sequence joins TRBV4-2 and TRBJ2-5; no firm D call. Germline-derived CDR1 and CDR2 are LGHNA and YNFKEQ. Trimming took 0 bases from V and 5 from J, leaving 7 bases between them. The CDR3 length is 13 residues. The CDR3 nucleotides are TGTGCCAGCAGCCAAGAGAAGTTGGAGACCCAGTACTTC. It translates to CASSQEKLETQYF.

V and J are TRBV30 and TRBJ1-1; TRBD1 is a possible D gene (5 bases). The CDR3 contains 14 residues. Trimming cost V 0 bases and J 5 bases, with 13 bases left between them. Looked up from germline, CDR1 is GTSNPN and CDR2 is SVGIG (reference sequence). CDR3 nucleotide sequence: TGTGCCTGGAGTGTAGGTGGGACTTCTACTGAAGCTTTCTTT. Protein: CAWSVGGTSTEAFF.

This clone has more than one count but fewer than ten. The chain links TRBV7-9 to TRBJ2-3; D remains ambiguous. The ends were cut back, 4 bases at V and 2 bases at J, with 13 bases in the middle. The CDR3 spans 15 residues. Germline V gene lookup returns CDR1 SEHNR and CDR2 FQNEAQ (reference sequence). CDR3 DNA sequence: TGTGCCAGCAGCTCCGGTCAGCCACTCACAGATACGCAGTATTTT. Protein sequence: CASSSGQPLTDTQYF.

This clone was seen a few times. The gene calls are TRBV29-1 and TRBJ2-1; D unresolved. The CDR3 runs 15 residues. The germline V and J ends were trimmed by 4 bases and 0 bases, with 13 bases remaining between them. Germline CDR1 reads SQVTM; CDR2 reads ANQGSEA. CDR3 region: CSVGARKSSYNEQFF. As DNA, the CDR3 is TGCAGCGTTGGCGCGCGGAAGAGCTCCTACAATGAGCAGTTCTTC.

This clone was counted between two and nine times. CDR3 coding DNA: TGCAGCGTTACTAGCACTGGGGAGCAGTTCTTC. Encoded protein: CSVTSTGEQFF. V and J are TRBV29-1 and TRBJ2-1, with D perhaps matching TRBD2 (6 bases). Germline-derived CDR1 and CDR2 are SQVTM and ANQGSEA. The CDR3 extends over 11 amino acids. Trimming left V 5 bases short and J 10 bases short, with 12 bases between.

This clone has ten or more counts. The CDR3 protein is CATSRDRGSYEQYF. The DNA of the CDR3 is TGTGCCACCAGCAGAGATCGGGGATCCTACGAGCAGTACTTC. The chain combines TRBV15 with TRBJ2-7, with D possibly TRBD2 on 5 matching bases. Trimming took off 0 bases at V and 1 base at J, with 7 bases between the two ends. This CDR3 contains 14 residues. Germline CDR1 is LNHNV and CDR2 is YYDKDF (reference sequence).

This clone was seen only a few times. The rearrangement links TRBV5-6 to TRBJ2-6; D ambiguous. Trimming removed 0 bases at V and 2 bases at J, with 6 bases between. There are 15 residues in the CDR3. Germline V lookup: CDR1 SGHDT, CDR2 YYEEEE. The CDR3 loop is CASSLGLPGANVLTF. CDR3 in DNA: TGTGCCAGCAGCTTGGGACTCCCTGGGGCCAACGTCCTGACTTTC.

There are a few counts of this clone. The rearrangement links TRBV11-2 to TRBJ1-4; TRBD1 is a possible D gene (5 bases). Trimming removed 0 bases from V and 6 bases from J, with 11 bases in between. Germline CDR1 reads SGHAT; CDR2 reads FQNNGV. The CDR3 is made up of 15 amino acids. The CDR3 DNA reads as TGTGCCAGCAGCTTAGACCCCGGGGGTGATGAAAAACTGTTTTTT. Its translation: CASSLDPGGDEKLFF.

The rearrangement joins TRBV6-5 to TRBJ2-3, with 8 bases matching TRBD1. The CDR3 runs to 14 residues. Germline V gene sequence: CDR1 MNHEY, CDR2 SVGAGI. This CDR3 is CATKTTGDTDTQYF. In DNA, the CDR3 is TGTGCTACAAAGACGACAGGGGACACAGATACGCAGTATTTT.

The rearrangement joins TRBV5-6 to TRBJ2-3, with D possibly being TRBD1 (5 bases). Per germline, CDR1 SGHDT and CDR2 YYEEEE. The ends were cut back, 0 bases at V and 14 bases at J, with 25 bases in the middle. The CDR3 is 16 residues long. This CDR3 is CASSLVSGRGKSSRYF. In DNA form, the CDR3 reads TGTGCCAGCAGCTTGGTGTCTGGTAGGGGTAAAAGTTCTCGGTATTTT.

The V call is TRBV6-6, the J call TRBJ2-3, with 11 bases identical to TRBD1. Germline lookup yields CDR1 MNHNY and CDR2 SVGAGI (reference sequence). The CDR3 is made up of 15 amino acids. V was clipped by 6 bases and J by 4 bases; unmatched bases: 6. The CDR3 here is CASRDGQGASDTQYF. Written as DNA, the CDR3 is TGTGCCAGCAGAGACGGACAGGGGGCATCAGATACGCAGTATTTT.

The rearrangement uses TRBV27 and TRBJ2-7; maybe TRBD2 (5 bases). Germline values: CDR1 MNHEY, CDR2 SMNVEV (reference sequence). This CDR3 spans 16 amino acids. Trimming took off 2 bases at V and 0 bases at J, with 14 bases between the two ends. The CDR3: CASSLRYAGISYEQYF. The CDR3, as DNA: TGTGCCAGCAGTTTAAGGTACGCGGGCATCTCCTACGAGCAGTACTTC.

This chain uses TRBV7-9 with TRBJ2-5; 7 nucleotides align to TRBD1. Germline lookup yields CDR1 SEHNR and CDR2 FQNEAQ (reference sequence). The CDR3 length is 17 residues. The V gene end was trimmed by 2 bases and the J gene end by 2 bases; junction bases not matched to a gene: 11. CDR3 DNA: TGTGCCAGCAGCTTATGGCCAAAGGGGGCTATACAAGAGACCCAGTACTTC. Residues: CASSLWPKGAIQETQYF.

V usage is TRBV2 and J usage is TRBJ1-2; D is unclear. The CDR3 is 14 residues long. The ends were cut back, 4 bases at V and 5 bases at J, with 14 bases in the middle. Germline CDR1 is SNHLY and CDR2 is FYNNEI. The CDR3 reads CASSVIAAEYGYTF. DNA of the CDR3: TGTGCCAGCAGTGTAATTGCGGCAGAGTATGGCTACACCTTC.

The sample holds a few counts of this clone. The genes are TRBV9 and TRBJ2-5; no definite D call. Germline V lookup: CDR1 SGDLS, CDR2 YYNGEE. CDR3 size: 15 residues. Trimming shortened V by 0 bases and J by 1 base, and 10 bases separated the two germline ends. CDR3 in amino acids: CASSVEGYPQETQYF. The CDR3 nucleotides are TGTGCCAGCAGCGTAGAAGGGTATCCCCAAGAGACCCAGTACTTC.

This rearrangement joins TRBV29-1 to TRBJ2-1, with D perhaps matching TRBD1 or TRBD2 (5 bases each). CDR3 length: 12 residues. Germline CDR1 SQVTM, CDR2 ANQGSEA. Trimming removed 8 bases from V and 9 bases from J, with 17 bases in between. This CDR3 reads CSIYSDGAEQFF. CDR3 bases: TGCAGCATATACTCGGACGGGGCTGAGCAGTTCTTC.

As regards this clone: One end of the junction varies from germline; a read error may be responsible. The sample holds other DNA sequences that translate to the same CDR3. CDR3 region: CASSQGTSGSKETQYF. DNA for the CDR3: TGTGCCAGCAGCCAGGGCACTAGCGGGAGCAAAGAGACCCAGTACTTC. The chain uses TRBV4-1 and TRBJ2-5; 11 bases map to TRBD2. Per the germline V gene, CDR1 is MGHRA and CDR2 is YSYEKL. This CDR3 spans 16 amino acids.

The CDR3 protein is CSGGRQGSTDTQYF. The CDR3 DNA sequence: TGCAGCGGGGGGCGACAGGGCTCCACAGATACGCAGTATTTT. The chain uses TRBV29-1 and TRBJ2-3, with TRBD1 matching 7 bases. The V gene's germline CDR1 is SQVTM and CDR2 ANQGSEA. V lost 7 bases to trimming and J lost 2 bases; unmatched junction nucleotides: 9. CDR3 size: 14 residues.

The count of this clone is one. V and J are TRBV6-5 and TRBJ2-7; 8 bases are shared with TRBD1. Germline V gene lookup returns CDR1 MNHEY and CDR2 SVGAGI. There are 15 residues in the CDR3. V was clipped by 4 bases and J by 6 bases; unmatched bases: 11. In nucleotides, the CDR3 is TGTGCCAGCAGTTCCCGCCCGGGACAGGCCCTCGAGCAGTACTTC. It specifies CASSSRPGQALEQYF.

Remarks on this clone: The junction departs from germline at one end; a sequencing error may be responsible. V gene TRBV6-5 combines with J gene TRBJ1-2, with D tentatively TRBD1 (5 bases). The germline V gene has CDR1 MNHEY and CDR2 SVGAGI. The CDR3 length is 13 residues. The CDR3 DNA is TGTGCCGGCAGCAGGGAGGTTAACTATGGCTACACCTTC. This encodes CAGSREVNYGYTF.

The sample holds a few counts of this clone. The chain is built from TRBV2 and TRBJ1-1; D is ambiguous. The V gene's germline CDR1 is SNHLY and CDR2 FYNNEI. The CDR3 totals 11 residues. V shed 7 bases and J shed 1 base, with 4 bases lying between them. As DNA, the CDR3 is TGTGCCAGCACAGCGAACACTGAAGCTTTCTTT. Translating gives CASTANTEAFF.

The gene calls are TRBV29-1 and TRBJ2-2; 7 bases fit TRBD1. Trimming cost V 7 bases and J 2 bases; bases outside gene matches: 7. CDR3 length: 14 amino acids. Germline V CDR1 and CDR2: SQVTM, ANQGSEA. The CDR3 DNA reads as TGCAGCGCTCCGGGACAGCATAACACCGGGGAGCTGTTTTTT. Encoded protein: CSAPGQHNTGELFF.

The J gene is TRBJ1-5, the V gene TRBV2, with D unresolved. Germline V gene lookup returns CDR1 SNHLY and CDR2 FYNNEI. CDR3 length: 12 residues. V dropped 6 bases and J dropped 6 bases, with 9 bases sitting between them. The CDR3 DNA reads as TGTGCCAGCAGGGTCGGGGTTCAGCCCCAGCATTTT. It translates to CASRVGVQPQHF.

In DNA form, the CDR3 reads TGCGCCAGCCTGGACAGGGTTAACGGTTCTGGCGGCGAGCAGTACTTC. Protein: CASLDRVNGSGGEQYF. J is TRBJ2-7 and V is TRBV23-1; TRBD1 agrees at 8 bases. TRBV23-1 is given ORF status, its function remaining uncertain. J gave up 6 bases and V 8 bases, and 18 bases lay outside the gene matches. The CDR3 has 16 residues.

Here the CDR3 reads CASSAVQETQYF. CDR3 bases: TGTGCCAGCAGTGCCGTCCAAGAGACCCAGTACTTC. The chain is built from TRBV2 and TRBJ2-5; D not resolved. V lost 4 bases and J lost 1, with 4 bases in between. CDR3 size: 12 residues. Germline CDR1 reads SNHLY; CDR2 reads FYNNEI.